The 2 T cell receptor beta chains below were found in one sample sequenced in a study of post-analysis software for immune sequencing data (dated by TCRdb to the mid-2010s). General findings and caveats noted by the study authors: Roughly 5 TRBV segments, including TRBV5-6, TRBV5-1 and TRBV20-1, were significantly more frequent in patients than controls.

No antigen has been identified for these receptors. The library came from PCR. Sequencing was performed on an Illumina HiSeq 2500. Unique molecular identifiers were incorporated into TCR beta cDNA libraries to reduce PCR and sequencing biases. The public sequencing data were trimmed at Q25 with fastp and processed into clonotypes with MiXCR by TCRdb, which kept only in-frame beta chains. Identical CDR3 protein sequences are pooled into one entry, listed with their most common genes and DNA. The sample table contains more than 450,000 distinct CDR3 sequences; only one count was recorded for around 34% of them. Of the sample, 4.5% to 7.5% is held by the ten largest clones. Sequencing used blood. The receptors come from a girl between 2 and 17 years old with multiple sclerosis.

The genes are TRBV7-9 and TRBJ1-1; 7 bases are shared with TRBD1. CDR3 length: 16 residues. The germline CDR1 and CDR2 sequences are SEHNR and FQNEAQ (reference sequence). The junction had 8 bases not matched to a gene; V was cut back by 0 bases and J by 4 bases. CDR3 amino acids: CASSLAVTGSTTEAFF. CDR3 in DNA: TGTGCCAGCAGCTTAGCCGTGACAGGGTCAACCACTGAAGCTTTCTTT.

This chain connects TRBV18 to TRBJ2-7; TRBD1 is a possible D gene (5 bases). V was cut by 5 bases and J by 7 bases, with 15 bases left in between. The CDR3 length is 13 residues. Per the germline V gene, CDR1 is KGHSH and CDR2 is LQKENI. The CDR3 spells CASSTIGVSEQYF. CDR3 in DNA: TGTGCCAGCTCAACGATAGGGGTATCGGAGCAGTACTTC. The full variable domain, with the rest looked up from reference TRBV18 and TRBJ2-7, is NAGVMQNPRHLVRRRGQEARLRCSPMKGHSHVYWYRQLPEEGLKFMVYLQKENIIDESGMPKERFSAEFPKEGPSILRIQQVVRGDSAAYFCASSTIGVSEQYFGPGTRLTVT.